The text below deals with one T cell receptor (beta chain). Being one base from a much bigger clone, this may be a read error. RNA transcripts provided the source from which TCR beta CDR3 regions were amplified. A first-round RT-PCR of the TCR CDR3 used the HTBI primer set. TCRdb passed the multiplex PCR reads through MiXCR, listing each CDR3 protein once. The sample has fewer than 650,000 distinct CDR3 sequences; 14% are singletons. The entry originates in a study of T cells in Graves' hyperthyroidism and ophthalmopathy. This CDR3 has 15 amino acids. Germline CDR1 reads DFQATT; CDR2 reads SNEGSKA (reference sequence).

The sample was blood. The TCR sequence derives from a woman aged 40 to 50 with Graves' hyperthyroidism. V usage is TRBV20-1 and J usage is TRBJ2-7; D call uncertain. The CDR3 loop reads CSARADGSDIYEQHF. The CDR3 DNA reads as TGCAGTGCTAGAGCTGACGGCTCGGATATCTACGAGCAGCACTTC.